The clone carrying this T cell receptor (beta chain) has a count of ten or more. These data are taken from a study of CD8 T cells in ankylosing spondylitis. TCRdb fed the 5' RACE reads into MiXCR, producing one record per CDR3 protein. Found here are about 240,000 distinct CDR3 sequences, under 8.5% of them singletons; the top ten hold around 4.8%. J was trimmed by 8 bases and V by 4 bases; bases with no gene match: 10. CDR1 and CDR2 from the germline V gene are KGHDR and SFDVKD. The CDR3 is 15 amino acids. Material: blood, either unsorted or a sorted T cell fraction (not recorded which). V and J are TRBV24-1 and TRBJ2-1; TRBD1 agrees at 7 bases. This clonotype originated in a female donor with ankylosing spondylitis or in good health (not recorded which). In DNA, the CDR3 is TGTGCCACCAGTGACCCGCTGACAGGGACCCATGAGCAGTTCTTC. Translating gives CATSDPLTGTHEQFF.